This entry concerns a single T cell receptor (beta chain). The target antigen is unknown. It was with a sample-barcoded 5' primer and a J-beta primer mix that a second PCR of about 7 to 12 cycles was run. Every sample returned 3 million or more CDR3-containing paired-end reads. TCRdb fed the 5' RACE reads into MiXCR, producing one record per CDR3 protein. In the table there are around 1,600,000 distinct CDR3 sequences, under 55% of which are singletons. Losses at the gene ends were 7 bases for V and 8 bases for J; bases not matched to a gene: 13. CDR1 and CDR2 (germline): MDHEN, SYDVKM. The CDR3 loop spans 14 amino acids. This sample stems from a study of blood T cells in healthy people across ages. Study-level findings and limits: It was held that diversity estimates obtained from one million T cells represented underestimates. Roughly linear declines in TCR beta diversity per million T cells occurred with age.

The source of this sequence is a woman in her late teens or twenties in good health. The sample comprised blood. The V gene is TRBV28, the J gene TRBJ1-2; 7 nucleotides match TRBD1. The CDR3 nucleotides are TGTGCCAGCACCCTCTGGCCAGGGGGACGGGGCTACACCTTC. Its translation: CASTLWPGGRGYTF.